One and the same sample provided the 3 T cell receptor beta chains below, sequenced in a study of CD8+ T cells in alopecia areata (dated by TCRdb to between 2017 and 2018). Libraries came from the immunoSEQ multiplex PCR assay. For TCR sequencing, RNA was extracted from every sample and reverse transcribed into cDNA to serve as template. What TCRdb holds here is the immuneACCESS table cut down to in-frame rearrangements. Part of the clones is not present; checked against another copy, under half of the missing clones reflect an unresolved V gene, and the others are unexplained. The sample records some 120,000 clones, none occurring a single time. The top ten hold around 20% of the sample. Input material: lesional skin. Receptors originate from a C3H/HeJ mouse with alopecia areata. The MHC haplotype for this mouse line is H2-k.

Only a few counts were recorded for this clone. Germline and genes here are mouse. The read ends 4 residues early relative to the CDR3; the germline J gene fills the gap. The J gene is TRBJ2-7, the V gene TRBV1; 8 positions match TRBD2. The CDR3 has 14 amino acids. Looked up from germline, CDR1 is NSQYPW and CDR2 is LRSPGD (reference sequence). The covered CDR3 bases are TGCACCTGCAGTGCAACTGGGGGAGGATAT. Protein product: CTCSATGGGY. The whole CDR3 reads CTCSATGGGYEQYF.

For this clone: DNA and listed protein disagree at residue 11, so the protein shown here was translated from the DNA. The gene names given are mouse names. The DNA read from the CDR3 is TGTGCCAGCAGTGACAGGGATAATGGAAATACG. It is translated as CASSDRDNGNT. The whole CDR3 sequence reads CASSDRDNGNTLYF. V and J are TRBV13-3 and TRBJ1-3, with a possible D match to TRBD1 (5 bases). The DNA ends 3 residues before the CDR3 does, and the rest of the CDR3 is filled in from the germline J gene. V was clipped by 2 bases and J by 3 bases, with 9 bases between them. The germline V gene has CDR1 NNHDY and CDR2 SYVADS. The CDR3 runs 14 residues. Full variable domain (rest looked up from reference TRBV13-3 and TRBJ1-3): EAAVTQSPRSKVAVTGGKVTLSCHQTNNHDYMYWYRQDTGHGLRLIHYSYVADSTEKGDIPDGYKASRPSQENFSLILELASLSQTAVYFCASSDRDNGNTLYFGEGSRLIVV.

This clone was seen many times. The DNA translation disagrees with the TCRdb protein at residue 11, so the protein in this description comes from the DNA. Gene names refer to mouse genes. Coverage ceases 3 residues before the CDR3 finishes, and the germline J gene fills in the end. V is TRBV13-3 and J is TRBJ1-3; D perhaps matches TRBD1 (6 bases). V lost 5 bases to trimming and J lost 0 bases, with 9 bases between them. Germline V gene lookup returns CDR1 NNHDY and CDR2 SYVADS. This CDR3 is 14 amino acids long. The CDR3 protein is CASRQGFSGNTLYF. The part of the CDR3 DNA that was read is TGTGCCAGCAGACAGGGTTTTTCTGGAAATACG.